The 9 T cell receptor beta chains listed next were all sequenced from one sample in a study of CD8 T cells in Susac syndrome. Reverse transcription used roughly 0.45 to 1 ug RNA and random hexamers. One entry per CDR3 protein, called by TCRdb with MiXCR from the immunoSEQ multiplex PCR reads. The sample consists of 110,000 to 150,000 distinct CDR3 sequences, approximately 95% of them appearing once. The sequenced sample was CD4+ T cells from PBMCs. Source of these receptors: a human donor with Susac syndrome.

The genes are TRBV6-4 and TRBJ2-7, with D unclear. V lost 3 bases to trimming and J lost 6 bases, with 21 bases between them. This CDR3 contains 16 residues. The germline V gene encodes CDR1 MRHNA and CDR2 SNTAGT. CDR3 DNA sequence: TGTGCCAGCAGTGAATACTCGACGCAGCTCGCAGCCGAGCAGTACTTC. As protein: CASSEYSTQLAAEQYF.

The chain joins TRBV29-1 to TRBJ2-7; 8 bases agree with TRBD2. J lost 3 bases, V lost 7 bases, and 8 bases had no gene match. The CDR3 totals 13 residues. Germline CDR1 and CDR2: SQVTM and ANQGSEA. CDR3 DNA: TGCAGCGCTCAAAGCGGGAGCGTCTACGAGCAGTACTTC. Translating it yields CSAQSGSVYEQYF.

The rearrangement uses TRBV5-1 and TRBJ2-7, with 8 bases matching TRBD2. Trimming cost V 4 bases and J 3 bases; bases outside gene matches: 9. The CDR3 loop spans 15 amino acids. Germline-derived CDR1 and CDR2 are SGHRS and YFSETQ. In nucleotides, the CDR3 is TGCGCCAGCAGCCCGGGTGGCGGGAGGATCTACGAGCAGTACTTC. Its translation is CASSPGGGRIYEQYF.

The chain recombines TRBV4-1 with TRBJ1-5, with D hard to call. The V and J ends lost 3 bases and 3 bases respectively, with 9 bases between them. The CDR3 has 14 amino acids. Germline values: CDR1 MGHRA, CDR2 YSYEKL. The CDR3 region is CASSQAAVNQPQHF. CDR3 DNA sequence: TGCGCCAGCAGCCAGGCGGCAGTCAATCAGCCCCAGCATTTT.

This CDR3 reads CASSSKGPDTQYF. The CDR3 DNA sequence: TGTGCCAGCAGTTCCAAGGGACCAGATACGCAGTATTTT. V is TRBV7-9 and J is TRBJ2-3, with D possibly called TRBD1 or TRBD2 (5 bases each). The CDR3 is 13 residues long. Germline CDR1 and CDR2: SEHNR and FQNEAQ (reference sequence). V was shortened by 6 bases and J by 4 bases, with 11 bases between the two germline ends.

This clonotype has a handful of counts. CDR3 nucleotide sequence: TGTGCCAGCAGCGTTCAGGGGTCACAATGGTACAATGAGCAGTTCTTC. Translation gives CASSVQGSQWYNEQFF. The rearrangement joins TRBV9 to TRBJ2-1; D perhaps matches TRBD1 (6 bases). Per germline, CDR1 SGDLS and CDR2 YYNGEE. The CDR3 contains 16 residues. V shed 2 bases and J shed 4 bases, with 16 bases lying between them.

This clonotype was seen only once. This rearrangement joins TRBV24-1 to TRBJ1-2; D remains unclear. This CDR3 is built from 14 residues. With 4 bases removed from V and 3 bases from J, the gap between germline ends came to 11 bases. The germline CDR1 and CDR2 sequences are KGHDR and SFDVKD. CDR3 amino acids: CATSDPTADYGYTF. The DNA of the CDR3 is TGTGCCACCAGTGACCCCACAGCAGACTATGGCTACACCTTC.

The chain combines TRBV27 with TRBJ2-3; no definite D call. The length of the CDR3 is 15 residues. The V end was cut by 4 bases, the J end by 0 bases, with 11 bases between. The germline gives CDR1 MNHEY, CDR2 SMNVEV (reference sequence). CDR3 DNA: TGTGCCAGCAGTTCAAACGGAGATAGCACAGATACGCAGTATTTT. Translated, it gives CASSSNGDSTDTQYF.

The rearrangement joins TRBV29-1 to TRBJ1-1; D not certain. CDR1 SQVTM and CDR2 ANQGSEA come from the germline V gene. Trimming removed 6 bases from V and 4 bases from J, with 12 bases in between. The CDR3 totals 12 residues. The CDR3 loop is CSVGQGSTEAFF. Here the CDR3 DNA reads TGCAGCGTCGGCCAAGGAAGCACTGAAGCTTTCTTT.